The 20 T cell receptor beta chains below come from one sample, sequenced in a study of shared clonotypes between healthy human individuals. The assay was immunoSEQ multiplex PCR, and TCRdb's table has in-frame clones only and misses some. The repertoire holds 2 million to 2.5 million clones, under 95% seen once, with 0.3% to 0.4% in the top ten. Sequenced: naive CD4+ T cells from PBMCs. Subset in this sample: CD45RA+ positively selected. All receptors derive from a man aged 18 to 30 in good health. Some clones in this sample may be carry-over from other donors' samples.

On this clone: This sample also contains other DNA sequences that code for the same CDR3. The chain carries TRBV5-1 and TRBJ2-7; perhaps D is TRBD1 or TRBD2 (5 bases each). Trimming removed 0 bases from V and 0 bases from J, with 10 bases in between. The CDR3 consists of 15 residues. Germline-derived CDR1 and CDR2 are SGHRS and YFSETQ. The CDR3, as DNA: TGCGCCAGCAGCTTGGGGGGGACGAGCTCCTACGAGCAGTACTTC. Translated: CASSLGGTSSYEQYF.

The genes are TRBV10-3 and TRBJ1-5; no clear D gene. Deletions cut 3 bases from V and 1 base from J, with 7 bases between. CDR1 is ENHRY and CDR2 is SYGVKD in the germline V gene. The CDR3 spans 14 residues. CDR3 loop: CAISEEQSNQPQHF. CDR3 bases: TGTGCCATCAGTGAAGAACAGAGCAATCAGCCCCAGCATTTT.

This sequence joins TRBV14 and TRBJ2-2; 7 bases agree with TRBD1. CDR3 length: 13 amino acids. Germline lookup yields CDR1 SGHDN and CDR2 FVKESK. V shed 6 bases and J 5 bases; nucleotides not matched to a gene: 3. The CDR3 is CASRDRSTGELFF. In nucleotides, the CDR3 is TGTGCCAGCAGGGACAGGAGTACCGGGGAGCTGTTTTTT.

The rearrangement uses TRBV6-1 and TRBJ2-7; possibly TRBD1 or TRBD2 for D (5 bases each). This CDR3 comprises 14 residues. The V gene's germline CDR1 is MNHNS and CDR2 SASEGT. Trimming took off 6 bases at V and 3 bases at J, with 15 bases between the two ends. CDR3 DNA sequence: TGTGCCAGCAGGTCGGGACCTCACATCTACGAGCAGTACTTC. This encodes CASRSGPHIYEQYF.

This chain uses TRBV5-8 with TRBJ2-1, with 8 bases fitting TRBD2. Germline assignment: CDR1 SGHTS and CDR2 YDEGEE. This CDR3 is built from 16 residues. Losses at the gene ends were 0 bases for V and 8 bases for J; bases not matched to a gene: 10. The CDR3 loop is CASSLVLVAGNDEQFF. The DNA of the CDR3 is TGTGCCAGCAGCTTGGTTTTGGTAGCGGGGAACGATGAGCAGTTCTTC. The full variable domain, rest sourced from reference TRBV5-8 and TRBJ2-1, is EAGVTQSPTHLIKTRGQQATLRCSPISGHTSVYWYQQALGLGLQFLLWYDEGEERNRGNFPPRFSGRQFPNYSSELNVNALELEDSALYLCASSLVLVAGNDEQFFGPGTRLTVL.

With respect to this clone: Germline and junction disagree at one end, which may indicate a read error. Other DNA sequences from this sample encode an identical CDR3 as well. The rearrangement links TRBV7-9 to TRBJ1-3; D possibly corresponds to TRBD1 (6 bases). This CDR3 spans 16 amino acids. The germline V gene has CDR1 SEHNR and CDR2 FQNEAQ (reference sequence). CDR3 sequence reads: CASSLAPGDSGNTIYF. The CDR3 DNA reads TGTGCCAGCAGCTTAGCCCCAGGGGACTCTGGGAACACCATATATTTT.

CDR3 nucleotides: TGTGCCAGTAGTATGCCGACGGGCCGGAATCAGCCCCAGCATTTT. The encoded protein is CASSMPTGRNQPQHF. V usage is TRBV19 and J usage is TRBJ1-5; D is undetermined. Trimming took 3 bases from V and 4 from J, leaving 13 bases between them. Germline loops: CDR1 LNHDA, CDR2 SQIVND (reference sequence). The CDR3 contains 15 residues.

This rearrangement joins TRBV28 to TRBJ2-2; no definite D call. The CDR3 runs 12 residues. V dropped 7 bases and J dropped 3 bases, with 6 bases sitting between them. In germline, CDR1 is MDHEN, CDR2 SYDVKM. The CDR3: CASTDHTGELFF. The CDR3 region has the DNA TGTGCCAGCACGGACCACACCGGGGAGCTGTTTTTT.

This clone was observed a handful of times. The chain has TRBV5-4 and TRBJ1-5; D might be TRBD1 (5 bases). CDR3 length: 13 amino acids. Trimming shortened V by 7 bases and J by 4 bases, and 12 bases separated the two germline ends. CDR1 and CDR2 from the germline V gene are SGHNT and YYREEE (reference sequence). DNA for the CDR3: TGTGCCAGCGGCTGGGGCGGGAATCAGCCCCAGCATTTT. This translates into CASGWGGNQPQHF. The whole variable domain, filled in from reference TRBV5-4 and TRBJ1-5, reads ETGVTQSPTHLIKTRGQQVTLRCSSQSGHNTVSWYQQALGQGPQFIFQYYREEENGRGNFPPRFSGLQFPNYSSELNVNALELDDSALYLCASGWGGNQPQHFGDGTRLSIL.

This clone was observed a handful of times. Other DNA sequences in this sample translate to the same CDR3. The chain is built from TRBV28 and TRBJ1-2; tentatively, D is TRBD1 (5 bases). The V end was cut by 7 bases, the J end by 4 bases, with 13 bases between. The germline V gene encodes CDR1 MDHEN and CDR2 SYDVKM. The CDR3 has 13 amino acids. The CDR3 DNA is TGTGCCAGCACCCCGGGCGGGGGCTATGGCTACACCTTC. Translating gives CASTPGGGYGYTF.

The V call is TRBV7-9, the J call TRBJ2-2; D may correspond to TRBD1 or TRBD2 (5 bases each). CDR3 length: 15 amino acids. Germline lookup yields CDR1 SEHNR and CDR2 FQNEAQ (reference sequence). Trimming removed 3 bases from V and 5 bases from J, with 13 bases in between. CDR3 residues: CASSLGRIGTGELFF. CDR3 nucleotide sequence: TGTGCCAGCAGCTTGGGACGAATAGGGACCGGGGAGCTGTTTTTT.

J is TRBJ2-5 and V is TRBV2; the match to TRBD2 covers 7 bases. The junction had 11 bases not matched to a gene; V was cut back by 3 bases and J by 7 bases. The CDR3 has 15 residues. Looked up from germline, CDR1 is SNHLY and CDR2 is FYNNEI. The chain's CDR3 is CASSDAARERGTQYF. CDR3 nucleotides: TGTGCCAGCAGTGACGCGGCGCGGGAGCGGGGGACCCAGTACTTC.

The V and J genes are TRBV6-6 and TRBJ2-5, with TRBD1 matching over 11 bases. The junction had 11 bases not matched to a gene; V was cut back by 6 bases and J by 5 bases. Germline V gene sequence: CDR1 MNHNY, CDR2 SVGAGI (reference sequence). The CDR3 has 16 residues. The CDR3 is CASRRTGGMFGETQYF. The CDR3 DNA follows: TGTGCCAGCAGACGGACAGGGGGCATGTTTGGGGAGACCCAGTACTTC.

The rearrangement joins TRBV7-2 to TRBJ2-5, with D uncertain. In germline, CDR1 is SGHTA, CDR2 FQGNSA. The CDR3 length is 15 residues. V lost 5 bases and J lost 2, with 15 bases in between. The DNA of the CDR3 is TGTGCCAGCAGCCCTAGTGGGATGGCTCAAGAGACCCAGTACTTC. The encoded protein is CASSPSGMAQETQYF.

The genes are TRBV28 and TRBJ1-1; TRBD1 is a possible D gene (5 bases). The CDR3 covers 15 residues. V gave up 6 bases and J gave up 6 bases, with 20 bases separating them. Per germline, CDR1 MDHEN and CDR2 SYDVKM. As DNA, the CDR3 is TGTGCCAGCAGCTCGGGGGAGCTGAAGTCTCCTGAAGCTTTCTTT. It yields the protein CASSSGELKSPEAFF. Full variable domain (missing parts from reference TRBV28 and TRBJ1-1): DVKVTQSSRYLVKRTGEKVFLECVQDMDHENMFWYRQDPGLGLRLIYFSYDVKMKEKGDIPEGYSVSREKKERFSLILESASTNQTSMYLCASSSGELKSPEAFFGQGTRLTVV.

The chain links TRBV7-2 to TRBJ2-7; 13 bases fit TRBD2. The CDR3 is 17 amino acids. Germline trimming cut 5 bases from V and 4 bases from J; bases unmatched to any gene: 11. Germline V gives CDR1 SGHTA, CDR2 FQGNSA. CDR3 residues: CASSPGTSGISIYEQYF. The DNA for the CDR3 is TGTGCCAGCAGCCCCGGGACTAGCGGGATTTCTATTTACGAGCAGTACTTC.

CDR3 nucleotides: TGTGCCAGTAGACTCCAGGGGGGCCAAGAGACCCAGTACTTC. Translation: CASRLQGGQETQYF. This chain joins TRBV19 and TRBJ2-5; maybe TRBD1 (7 bases). Germline loops: CDR1 LNHDA, CDR2 SQIVND (reference sequence). This CDR3 is built from 14 residues. V lost 6 bases to trimming and J lost 1 base, with 12 bases between them.

The chain links TRBV25-1 to TRBJ2-3; TRBD1 agrees at 7 bases. The V and J ends lost 6 bases and 2 bases, in that order; junction bases with no gene match: 5. The CDR3 has 14 amino acids. From germline, CDR1 is MGHDK and CDR2 SYGVNS. The CDR3 protein is CASSPGQNTDTQYF. The CDR3 DNA reads TGTGCCAGCAGCCCGGGACAGAACACAGATACGCAGTATTTT.

The rearrangement joins TRBV27 to TRBJ2-5, with D possibly matching TRBD1 (6 bases). V lost 3 bases to trimming and J lost 3 bases, with 11 bases between them. The CDR3 is made up of 14 amino acids. Germline V gene lookup returns CDR1 MNHEY and CDR2 SMNVEV (reference sequence). CDR3 sequence reads: CASSFVGQKETQYF. CDR3 nucleotides: TGTGCCAGCAGTTTTGTAGGACAGAAAGAGACCCAGTACTTC.

The chain has TRBV5-4 and TRBJ2-1; perhaps D is TRBD1 or TRBD2 (5 bases each). The CDR3 consists of 13 residues. Germline V gene data show CDR1 as SGHNT and CDR2 as YYREEE (reference sequence). V shed 5 bases and J shed 4 bases, with 10 bases lying between them. The CDR3 sequence: CASRIGAYNEQFF. CDR3 sequence (DNA): TGTGCCAGCAGAATCGGGGCATACAATGAGCAGTTCTTC.